These 25 T cell receptor beta chains originate from one sample sequenced in a study of blood T cell repertoires in COVID-19. The table came from immunoSEQ multiplex PCR; TCRdb's copy has only in-frame clones and leaves some out. The sample lists 200,000 to 300,000 clones, 80% to 90% occurring once. Material: peripheral blood. All receptors come from a woman in her thirties or forties who had recovered from COVID-19.

The V call is TRBV6-6, the J call TRBJ2-2, with D uncertain. V was cut by 6 bases and J by 4 bases, with 3 bases left in between. The CDR3 runs 11 residues. Germline V CDR1 and CDR2: MNHNY, SVGAGI (reference sequence). CDR3 DNA sequence: TGTGCCAGCAGCCTCACCGGGGAGCTGTTTTTT. Its translation: CASSLTGELFF.

The V call is TRBV7-2, the J call TRBJ2-5, with a tentative D call TRBD2 (5 bases). This CDR3 region has 12 residues. V lost 5 bases, J lost 5 bases, and 9 bases lay in between. Per germline, CDR1 SGHTA and CDR2 FQGNSA. The CDR3 nucleotides are TGTGCCAGCAGCCCAAGGGAGGAGACCCAGTACTTC. Amino acid sequence: CASSPREETQYF.

The chain couples TRBV12-3 or TRBV12-4 to TRBJ1-2; D not resolved. CDR3 length: 11 residues. The germline V and J ends were trimmed by 1 base and 8 bases, with 5 bases remaining between them. CDR3 sequence: CASSLDRGYTF. The CDR3 DNA reads TGTGCCAGCAGTTTAGACCGGGGCTACACCTTC.

The V gene is TRBV2, the J gene TRBJ1-1; D perhaps matches TRBD1 (5 bases). The ends were cut back, 5 bases at V and 5 bases at J, with 12 bases in the middle. Germline lookup yields CDR1 SNHLY and CDR2 FYNNEI. This CDR3 spans 13 amino acids. The CDR3 here is CASSPSQGTEAFF. The CDR3 bases are TGTGCCAGCAGTCCATCTCAGGGAACTGAAGCTTTCTTT.

The chain couples TRBV5-3 to TRBJ1-1; the match to TRBD1 covers 9 bases. TRBV5-3 is placed among ORFs of uncertain function. Trimming removed 9 bases from V and 0 bases from J; junction bases left unmatched: 9. The CDR3 is made up of 15 amino acids. CDR3 amino acids: CATWDRDSMNTEAFF. The CDR3 nucleotides read TGTGCCACCTGGGACAGGGACAGTATGAACACTGAAGCTTTCTTT.

The chain's CDR3 is CASSGDSLSGNTIYF. CDR3 in DNA: TGTGCCAGCAGCGGGGACAGCCTCTCTGGAAACACCATATATTTT. The rearrangement links TRBV7-2 to TRBJ1-3, with 7 bases matching TRBD1. The V gene's germline CDR1 is SGHTA and CDR2 FQGNSA. J gave up 0 bases and V 5 bases, and 4 bases lay outside the gene matches. This CDR3 spans 15 amino acids.

This chain links TRBV3-1 (or the pseudogene TRBV3-2) with TRBJ2-3; TRBD2 matches 8 bases. In germline, CDR1 is LGHDT, CDR2 YNNKEL (reference sequence). V lost 2 bases, J lost 1 base, and 2 bases stayed unmatched. This CDR3 contains 15 residues. The CDR3 bases are TGTGCCAGCAGCCAACCCGGGGGGGGCACAGATACGCAGTATTTT. Translated: CASSQPGGGTDTQYF.

This clone was seen only a few times. V and J are TRBV19 and TRBJ1-3, with D possibly TRBD1 on 5 matching bases. Germline V gives CDR1 LNHDA, CDR2 SQIVND (reference sequence). Trimming removed 0 bases at V and 4 bases at J, with 10 bases between. The CDR3 contains 15 residues. As DNA, the CDR3 is TGTGCCAGTAGTATAGATCAGGGAGGAGGAAACACCATATATTTT. Its protein product is CASSIDQGGGNTIYF.

Written as DNA, the CDR3 is TGTGCCAGTAGTATACAGGGTCGGGCCCCCTATGGCTACACCTTC. Residues: CASSIQGRAPYGYTF. V is TRBV19 and J is TRBJ1-2, with TRBD1 as a possible D gene (5 bases). Germline CDR1 reads LNHDA; CDR2 reads SQIVND (reference sequence). The V end lost 2 bases, the J end lost 4 bases, and 14 bases lay between the germline ends. The CDR3 runs to 15 residues.

The rearrangement links TRBV15 to TRBJ1-4, with D uncertain. Per the germline V gene, CDR1 is LNHNV and CDR2 is YYDKDF (reference sequence). Trimming pared 2 bases from V and 0 bases from J, leaving 10 bases between. The CDR3 consists of 16 residues. The CDR3 sequence is CATSRPGFATNEKLFF. Written as DNA, the CDR3 is TGTGCCACCAGCAGACCGGGGTTTGCAACTAATGAAAAACTGTTTTTT.

This sequence joins TRBV5-1 and TRBJ1-1; D not resolved. CDR3 size: 14 residues. Germline CDR1 SGHRS, CDR2 YFSETQ. Trimming removed 1 base from V and 1 base from J, with 8 bases in between. CDR3: CASSLISENTEAFF. The CDR3 DNA sequence: TGCGCCAGCAGCTTGATTTCAGAGAACACTGAAGCTTTCTTT.

V gene TRBV11-2 combines with J gene TRBJ2-7; a possible D gene is TRBD1 (5 bases). This CDR3 is built from 15 residues. From germline, CDR1 is SGHAT and CDR2 FQNNGV. V lost 5 bases and J lost 2, with 16 bases in between. DNA for the CDR3: TGTGCCAGCAGCCGTCGCAGGACACACACCTACGAGCAGTACTTC. This encodes CASSRRRTHTYEQYF.

V is TRBV7-9 and J is TRBJ1-3; D uncertain. Germline V gene sequence: CDR1 SEHNR, CDR2 FQNEAQ (reference sequence). V was cut by 5 bases and J by 9 bases, with 23 bases left in between. This CDR3 contains 16 residues. The CDR3: CASSPAWPSASGTIYF. The CDR3 DNA reads TGTGCCAGCAGCCCCGCTTGGCCGTCTGCCTCAGGCACCATATATTTT. Drawing the rest from reference TRBV7-9 and TRBJ1-3, the complete variable domain is DTGVSQNPRHKITKRGQNVTFRCDPISEHNRLYWYRQTLGQGPEFLTYFQNEAQLEKSRLLSDRFSAERPKGSFSTLEIQRTEQGDSAMYLCASSPAWPSASGTIYFGEGSWLTVV.

J is TRBJ2-7 and V is TRBV5-4; TRBD1 aligns across 7 bases. From germline, CDR1 is SGHNT and CDR2 YYREEE (reference sequence). The V gene end was trimmed by 0 bases and the J gene end by 3 bases; junction bases not matched to a gene: 6. The CDR3 extends over 15 amino acids. CDR3 sequence reads: CASSLAGTAYYEQYF. The CDR3 coding sequence is TGTGCCAGCAGCTTGGCCGGGACAGCTTACTACGAGCAGTACTTC.

This chain links TRBV7-9 with TRBJ1-2, with D perhaps TRBD1 (6 bases). CDR1 SEHNR and CDR2 FQNEAQ come from the germline V gene (reference sequence). The CDR3 runs 17 residues. Trimming cost V 6 bases and J 6 bases, with 26 bases left between them. The CDR3 nucleotides are TGTGCCAGCAGGAACGAGTATGGGATACAGGGTCCGGATGGCTACACCTTC. Amino acids: CASRNEYGIQGPDGYTF.

V and J are TRBV3-1 (or the pseudogene TRBV3-2) and TRBJ2-5; 7 positions agree with TRBD2. Trimming removed 0 bases from V and 3 bases from J; junction bases left unmatched: 4. CDR3 length equals 15 residues. Germline CDR1 reads LGHDT; CDR2 reads YNNKEL (reference sequence). This CDR3 reads CASSQDHGLEETQYF. The DNA for the CDR3 is TGTGCCAGCAGCCAAGATCATGGACTAGAAGAGACCCAGTACTTC.

This chain uses TRBV27 with TRBJ2-1, with 8 bases lining up with TRBD1. With 7 bases clipped from V and 5 bases from J, the junction kept 7 bases outside the gene matches. The CDR3 has 14 residues. CDR1 is MNHEY, CDR2 SMNVEV, per germline (reference sequence). The CDR3 is CASNDRGPNNEQFF. The CDR3 DNA reads as TGTGCCAGCAATGACAGGGGTCCGAACAATGAGCAGTTCTTC.

V is TRBV9 and J is TRBJ1-2; 10 bases line up with TRBD1. Germline V gene sequence: CDR1 SGDLS, CDR2 YYNGEE. The CDR3 has 13 amino acids. With V trimmed by 7 bases and J by 3 bases, 3 bases remained unmatched. CDR3 amino acids: CASGQGEYYGYTF. The CDR3 coding sequence is TGTGCCAGCGGACAGGGGGAGTACTATGGCTACACCTTC.

The chain has TRBV29-1 and TRBJ1-2, with TRBD1 matching over 11 bases. Per the germline V gene, CDR1 is SQVTM and CDR2 is ANQGSEA. This CDR3 is 14 amino acids long. J gave up 5 bases and V 8 bases, and 10 bases lay outside the gene matches. The DNA for the CDR3 is TGCAGCTCAAATCCGGGACAGGGGGGATATGGCTACACCTTC. This translates into CSSNPGQGGYGYTF.

The V call is TRBV10-3, the J call TRBJ1-2; 7 positions match TRBD1. Trimming at V came to 6 bases and at J to 1 base, leaving 5 bases not matched to a gene. This CDR3 contains 14 residues. Germline values: CDR1 ENHRY, CDR2 SYGVKD. In DNA, the CDR3 is TGTGCCATCAGCCGGGACAGAGATAACTATGGCTACACCTTC. Translating gives CAISRDRDNYGYTF.

This chain uses TRBV12-3 or TRBV12-4 with TRBJ1-3; TRBD1 aligns across 7 bases. J was trimmed by 3 bases and V by 10 bases; bases with no gene match: 6. The length of the CDR3 is 13 residues. CDR3 in DNA: TGTGCCACCAGGCAGGGGGGTGGAAACACCATATATTTT. This gives the protein CATRQGGGNTIYF.

The chain employs TRBV5-1 and TRBJ1-1, with TRBD1 matching over 7 bases. The V segment lost 6 bases and the J segment 4 bases; nucleotides outside the gene matches: 15. This CDR3 spans 16 amino acids. Germline-derived CDR1 and CDR2 are SGHRS and YFSETQ. Written as DNA, the CDR3 is TGCGCCAGCAACCCTGGCCCCGACAGGGCGGGCACTGAAGCTTTCTTT. Its protein is CASNPGPDRAGTEAFF.

The V and J genes are TRBV2 and TRBJ1-2, with 7 positions matching TRBD1. The CDR3 totals 15 residues. Trimming took 6 bases from V and 0 from J; bases not matched to a gene: 7. Germline V CDR1 and CDR2: SNHLY, FYNNEI. Here the CDR3 DNA reads TGTGCCAGCAGAAAAGCAGGGGGGACTAACTATGGCTACACCTTC. This encodes CASRKAGGTNYGYTF. Together with reference TRBV2 and TRBJ1-2, the CDR3 gives the full variable domain: EPEVTQTPSHQVTQMGQEVILRCVPISNHLYFYWYRQILGQKVEFLVSFYNNEISEKSEIFDDQFSVERPDGSNFTLKIRSTKLEDSAMYFCASRKAGGTNYGYTFGSGTRLTVV.

As concerns this clone: The junction departs from the called germline gene at one end, perhaps through a read error. This sequence joins TRBV5-1 and TRBJ2-7, with D perhaps TRBD1 or TRBD2 (6 bases each). The CDR3 covers 14 residues. Germline V gives CDR1 SGHRS, CDR2 YFSETQ. The CDR3 nucleotides are TGCGCCAGCAGTTTGGGGGGACAACCATACGAGCAGTACTTC. Residues: CASSLGGQPYEQYF.

The rearrangement links TRBV2 to TRBJ1-5, with D possibly matching TRBD1 (6 bases). Trimming took 2 bases from V and 5 from J, leaving 13 bases between them. CDR1 is SNHLY and CDR2 is FYNNEI in the germline V gene. The CDR3 runs 15 residues. The CDR3 DNA follows: TGTGCCAGCAGTGAAATGGGGGGGCAGGATCAGCCCCAGCATTTT. Translation gives CASSEMGGQDQPQHF.